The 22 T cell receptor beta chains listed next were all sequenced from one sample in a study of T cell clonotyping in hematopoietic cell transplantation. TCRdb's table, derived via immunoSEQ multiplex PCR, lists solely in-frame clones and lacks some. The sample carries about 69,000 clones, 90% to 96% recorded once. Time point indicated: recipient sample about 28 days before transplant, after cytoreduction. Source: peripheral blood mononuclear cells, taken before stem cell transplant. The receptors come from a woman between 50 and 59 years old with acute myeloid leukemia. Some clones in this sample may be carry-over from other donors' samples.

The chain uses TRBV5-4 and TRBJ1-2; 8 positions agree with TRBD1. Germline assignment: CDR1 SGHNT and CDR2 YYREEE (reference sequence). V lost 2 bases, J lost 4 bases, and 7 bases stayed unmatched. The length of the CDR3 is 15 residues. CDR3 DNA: TGTGCCAGCAGCTTTGACAGGGGCGTCCTCTATGGCTACACCTTC. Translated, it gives CASSFDRGVLYGYTF.

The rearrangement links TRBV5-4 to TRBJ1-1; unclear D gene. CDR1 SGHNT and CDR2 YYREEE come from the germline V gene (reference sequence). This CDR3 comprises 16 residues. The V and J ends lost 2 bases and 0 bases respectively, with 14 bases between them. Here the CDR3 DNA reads TGTGCCAGCAGCTTATGGCCCAGGTCTCTGAACACTGAAGCTTTCTTT. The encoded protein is CASSLWPRSLNTEAFF.

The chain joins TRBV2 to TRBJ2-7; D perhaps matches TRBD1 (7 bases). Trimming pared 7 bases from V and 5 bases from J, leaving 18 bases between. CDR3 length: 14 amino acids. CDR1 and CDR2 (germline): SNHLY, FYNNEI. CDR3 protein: CASKWGDSRNEQYF. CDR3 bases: TGTGCCAGCAAGTGGGGGGACAGTAGAAACGAGCAGTACTTC.

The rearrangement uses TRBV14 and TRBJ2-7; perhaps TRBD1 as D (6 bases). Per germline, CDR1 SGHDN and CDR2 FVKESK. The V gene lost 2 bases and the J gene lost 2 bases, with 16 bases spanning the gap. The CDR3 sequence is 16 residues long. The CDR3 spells CASSQFRQADTYEQYF. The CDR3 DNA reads TGTGCCAGCAGCCAATTCAGACAGGCTGATACCTACGAGCAGTACTTC.

The CDR3 DNA reads as TGCGCCAGCAGCCACTTTCTACAGGCACAGGGTGGAGAAAAACTGTTTTTT. Its protein is CASSHFLQAQGGEKLFF. The chain uses TRBV4-1 and TRBJ1-4, with a weak D call TRBD1 (6 bases). This CDR3 has 17 residues. CDR1 and CDR2 from the germline V gene are MGHRA and YSYEKL. V dropped 3 bases and J dropped 8 bases, with 22 bases sitting between them.

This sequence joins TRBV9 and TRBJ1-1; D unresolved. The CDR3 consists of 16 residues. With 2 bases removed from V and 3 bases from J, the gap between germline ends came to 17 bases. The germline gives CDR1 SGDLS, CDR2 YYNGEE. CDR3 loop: CASSVLPSGIDTEAFF. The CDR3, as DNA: TGTGCCAGCAGCGTCCTCCCCTCCGGCATAGACACTGAAGCTTTCTTT.

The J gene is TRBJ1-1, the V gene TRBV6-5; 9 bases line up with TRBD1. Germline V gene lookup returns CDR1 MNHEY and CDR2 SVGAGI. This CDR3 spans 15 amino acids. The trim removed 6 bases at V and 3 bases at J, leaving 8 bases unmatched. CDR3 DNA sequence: TGTGCCAGCAGCGCACAGGGGGCGAAGTACACTGAAGCTTTCTTT. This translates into CASSAQGAKYTEAFF.

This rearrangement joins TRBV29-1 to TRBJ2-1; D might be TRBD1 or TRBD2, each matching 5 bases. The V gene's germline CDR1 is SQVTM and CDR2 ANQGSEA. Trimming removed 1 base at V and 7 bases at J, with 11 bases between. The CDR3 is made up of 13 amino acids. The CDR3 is CSVEVGWGNEQFF. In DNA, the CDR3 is TGCAGCGTTGAAGTTGGTTGGGGGAATGAGCAGTTCTTC.

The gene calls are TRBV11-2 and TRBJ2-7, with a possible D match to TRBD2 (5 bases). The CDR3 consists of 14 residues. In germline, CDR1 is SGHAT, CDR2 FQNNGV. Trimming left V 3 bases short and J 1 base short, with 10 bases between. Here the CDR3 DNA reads TGTGCCAGCAGCTTCATCAGGACTTCCTACGAGCAGTACTTC. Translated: CASSFIRTSYEQYF.

CDR3 protein: CASSQDQAGTGLEKLFF. The CDR3 bases are TGCGCCAGCAGCCAAGATCAGGCGGGGACAGGGCTTGAAAAACTGTTTTTT. V and J are TRBV4-1 and TRBJ1-4; 9 bases are shared with TRBD1. V trimming: 0 bases; J trimming: 7 bases; junction bases outside the gene matches: 9. Germline-derived CDR1 and CDR2 are MGHRA and YSYEKL. This CDR3 is 17 amino acids long.

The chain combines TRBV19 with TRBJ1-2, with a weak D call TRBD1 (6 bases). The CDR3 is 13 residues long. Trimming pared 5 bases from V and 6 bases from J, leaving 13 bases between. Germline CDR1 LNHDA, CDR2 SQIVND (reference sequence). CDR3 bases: TGTGCCAGTAGTCGCCAGGGGAGCCATGGCTACACCTTC. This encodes CASSRQGSHGYTF.

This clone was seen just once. The chain's CDR3 is CALSGDGVSGNTIYF. DNA of the CDR3: TGTGCCTTGTCAGGGGACGGGGTCTCTGGAAACACCATATATTTT. V and J are TRBV30 and TRBJ1-3, with D perhaps matching TRBD1 (6 bases). V lost 7 bases to trimming and J lost 0 bases, with 16 bases between them. CDR1 GTSNPN and CDR2 SVGIG come from the germline V gene (reference sequence). The CDR3 loop spans 15 amino acids.

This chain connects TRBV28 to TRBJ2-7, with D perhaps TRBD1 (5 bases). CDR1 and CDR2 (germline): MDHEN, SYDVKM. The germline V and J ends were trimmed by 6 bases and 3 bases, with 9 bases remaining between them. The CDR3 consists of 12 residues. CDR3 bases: TGTGCCAGCAGCGACAGAAGCTACGAGCAGTACTTC. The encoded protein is CASSDRSYEQYF. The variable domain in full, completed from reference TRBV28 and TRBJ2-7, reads DVKVTQSSRYLVKRTGEKVFLECVQDMDHENMFWYRQDPGLGLRLIYFSYDVKMKEKGDIPEGYSVSREKKERFSLILESASTNQTSMYLCASSDRSYEQYFGPGTRLTVT.

The CDR3 region has the DNA TGTGCCAGTAGAGACTCGGGGACAGTGCCCCGTACTACCACTGAAGCTTTCTTT. Its protein is CASRDSGTVPRTTTEAFF. The chain has TRBV19 and TRBJ1-1; 7 nucleotides match TRBD1. The ends lost 6 bases at V and 4 bases at J; junction bases unmatched: 20. There are 18 residues in the CDR3. Germline V lookup: CDR1 LNHDA, CDR2 SQIVND (reference sequence).

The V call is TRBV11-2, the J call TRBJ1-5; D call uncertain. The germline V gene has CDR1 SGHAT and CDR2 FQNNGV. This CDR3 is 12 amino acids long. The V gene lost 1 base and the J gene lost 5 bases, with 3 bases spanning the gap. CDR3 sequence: CASSLGDQPQHF. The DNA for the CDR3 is TGTGCCAGCAGCTTAGGCGATCAGCCCCAGCATTTT.

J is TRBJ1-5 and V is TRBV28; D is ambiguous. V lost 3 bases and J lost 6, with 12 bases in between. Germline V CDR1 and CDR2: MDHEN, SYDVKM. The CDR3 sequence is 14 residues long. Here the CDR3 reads CASSFGGVGQPQHF. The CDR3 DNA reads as TGTGCCAGCAGTTTTGGAGGTGTGGGTCAGCCCCAGCATTTT.

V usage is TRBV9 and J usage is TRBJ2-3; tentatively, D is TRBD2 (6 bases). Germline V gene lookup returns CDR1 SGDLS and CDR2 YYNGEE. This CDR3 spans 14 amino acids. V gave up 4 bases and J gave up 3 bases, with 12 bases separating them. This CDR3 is CASSPRGSTDTQYF. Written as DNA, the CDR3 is TGTGCCAGCAGCCCCCGGGGGAGTACAGATACGCAGTATTTT.

The chain's CDR3 is CASSVRMTGVNEKLFF. The DNA of the CDR3 is TGCGCCAGCAGCGTGAGAATGACAGGGGTTAATGAAAAACTGTTTTTT. The chain is built from TRBV5-1 and TRBJ1-4, with 8 bases lining up with TRBD1. This CDR3 is 16 amino acids long. Losses at the gene ends were 4 bases for V and 4 bases for J; bases not matched to a gene: 9. The germline V gene has CDR1 SGHRS and CDR2 YFSETQ.

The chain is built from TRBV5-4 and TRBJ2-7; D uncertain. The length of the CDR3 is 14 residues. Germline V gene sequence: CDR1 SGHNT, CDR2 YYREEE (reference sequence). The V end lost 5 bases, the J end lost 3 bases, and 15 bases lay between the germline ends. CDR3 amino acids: CASSSVGGLYEQYF. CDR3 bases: TGTGCCAGCAGTTCTGTCGGTGGTCTCTACGAGCAGTACTTC.

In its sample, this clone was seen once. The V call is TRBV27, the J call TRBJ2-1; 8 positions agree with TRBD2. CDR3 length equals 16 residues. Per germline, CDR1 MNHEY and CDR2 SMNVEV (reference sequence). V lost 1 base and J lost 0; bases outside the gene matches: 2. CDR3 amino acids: CASSLLGTSSYNEQFF. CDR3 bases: TGTGCCAGCAGTTTATTAGGGACTAGCTCCTACAATGAGCAGTTCTTC.

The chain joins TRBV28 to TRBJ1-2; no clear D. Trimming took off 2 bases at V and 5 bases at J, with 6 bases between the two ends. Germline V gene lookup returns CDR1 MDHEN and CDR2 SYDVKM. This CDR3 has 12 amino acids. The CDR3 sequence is CASSLQTYGYTF. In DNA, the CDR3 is TGTGCCAGCAGTTTACAGACGTATGGCTACACCTTC.

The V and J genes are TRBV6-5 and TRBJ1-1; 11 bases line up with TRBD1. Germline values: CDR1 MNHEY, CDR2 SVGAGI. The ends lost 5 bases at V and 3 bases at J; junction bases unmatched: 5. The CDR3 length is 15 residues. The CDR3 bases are TGTGCCAGCAGTAGAGGGGACAGGGGGTACACTGAAGCTTTCTTT. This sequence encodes CASSRGDRGYTEAFF.